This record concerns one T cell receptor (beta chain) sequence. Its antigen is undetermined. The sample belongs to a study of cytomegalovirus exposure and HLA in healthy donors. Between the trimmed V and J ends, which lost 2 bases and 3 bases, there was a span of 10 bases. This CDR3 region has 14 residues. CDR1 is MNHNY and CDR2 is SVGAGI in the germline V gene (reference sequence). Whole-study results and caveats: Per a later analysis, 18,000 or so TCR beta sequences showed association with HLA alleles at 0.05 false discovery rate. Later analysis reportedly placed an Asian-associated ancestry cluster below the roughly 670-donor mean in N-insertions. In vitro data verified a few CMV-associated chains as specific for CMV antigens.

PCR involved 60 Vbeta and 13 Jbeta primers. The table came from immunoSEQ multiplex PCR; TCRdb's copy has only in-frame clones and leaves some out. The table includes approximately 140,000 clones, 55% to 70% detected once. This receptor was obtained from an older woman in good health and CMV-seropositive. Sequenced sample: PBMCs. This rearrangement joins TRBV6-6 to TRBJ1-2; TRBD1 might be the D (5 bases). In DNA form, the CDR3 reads TGTGCCAGCAGTTACGGCAGGGCACACTATGGCTACACCTTC. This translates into CASSYGRAHYGYTF.